These 21 T cell receptor beta chains were all obtained from the same sample, sequenced in a study of metastatic and nonmetastatic thyroid tumors. TCRdb ran MiXCR on the PCR reads. This sample yields 25,000 to 30,000 clones, of which around 3.5% are seen a single time; about 3.3% belongs to the top ten. No treatment of any kind had been given to any patient before thyroid surgery. Sequenced sample: blood. These receptors all stem from a male donor with papillary thyroid cancer or a benign thyroid nodule (not recorded which). Some clones in this sample may be carry-over from other donors' samples.

This clone was found many times. The chain couples TRBV7-9 to TRBJ2-3, with 11 positions matching TRBD2. The germline V gene encodes CDR1 SEHNR and CDR2 FQNEAQ (reference sequence). The CDR3 is 17 amino acids. V shed 0 bases, J shed 0 bases, and the junction held 2 bases outside the gene matches. The CDR3 spells CASSLAASGRSTDTQYF. The DNA for the CDR3 is TGTGCCAGCAGCTTAGCCGCTAGCGGGAGGAGCACAGATACGCAGTATTTT.

This clone was picked up many times. V usage is TRBV7-8 and J usage is TRBJ2-2; 9 bases are a match to TRBD1. Germline V lookup: CDR1 SGHVS, CDR2 FQNEAQ. V lost 3 bases, J lost 4 bases, and 3 bases stayed unmatched. This CDR3 comprises 15 residues. CDR3 sequence: CASSFTGGGTGELFF. DNA for the CDR3: TGTGCCAGCAGCTTTACAGGGGGCGGCACCGGGGAGCTGTTTTTT.

This clone showed up many times. The V gene is TRBV11-2, the J gene TRBJ2-2; perhaps TRBD2 as D (6 bases). The germline V and J ends were trimmed by 0 bases and 0 bases, with 8 bases remaining between them. The V gene's germline CDR1 is SGHAT and CDR2 FQNNGV. The CDR3 spans 16 residues. The CDR3 region has the DNA TGTGCCAGCAGCTTAGAGGGAGGAGCGAACACCGGGGAGCTGTTTTTT. It codes for CASSLEGGANTGELFF.

This clone has ten or more counts. The chain is built from TRBV3-1 and TRBJ2-3; D is unclear. V was shortened by 4 bases and J by 2 bases, with 1 base between the two germline ends. CDR1 and CDR2 from the germline V gene are LGHDT and YNNKEL (reference sequence). The CDR3 totals 11 residues. CDR3 DNA sequence: TGTGCCAGCAGCCTCACAGATACGCAGTATTTT. Its protein is CASSLTDTQYF.

The sample holds a few counts of this clone. The V gene is TRBV24-1, the J gene TRBJ2-6; D ambiguous. Per the germline V gene, CDR1 is KGHDR and CDR2 is SFDVKD. The CDR3 is 14 residues long. Trimming took off 2 bases at V and 9 bases at J, with 10 bases between the two ends. The CDR3 reads CATSDSWIRNVLTF. Here the CDR3 DNA reads TGTGCCACCAGTGATTCCTGGATCCGCAACGTCCTGACTTTC.

The CDR3 nucleotides are TGCAGTGCTACTATGACTAGCGGGGGGGCTGATGATAAGTTTGGCATCTACAATGAGCAGTTCTTC. It is translated as CSATMTSGGADDKFGIYNEQFF. This chain connects TRBV20-1 to TRBJ2-1, with 14 bases fitting TRBD2. This CDR3 comprises 22 residues. The germline V gene encodes CDR1 DFQATT and CDR2 SNEGSKA (reference sequence). Germline trimming cut 4 bases from V and 3 bases from J; bases unmatched to any gene: 23.

Ten or more counts support this clone. V gene TRBV3-1 combines with J gene TRBJ2-1, with TRBD2 matching over 9 bases. The ends lost 4 bases at V and 4 bases at J; junction bases unmatched: 5. CDR3 length: 15 amino acids. Germline CDR1 is LGHDT and CDR2 is YNNKEL (reference sequence). CDR3 sequence reads: CASSLGLASYNEQFF. As DNA, the CDR3 is TGTGCCAGCAGCCTGGGACTAGCTTCTTACAATGAGCAGTTCTTC.

This clone has at least ten counts. At the DNA level, this CDR3 is encoded by other sequences in the same sample as well. This rearrangement joins TRBV7-2 to TRBJ1-5; D uncertain. The CDR3 is made up of 13 amino acids. Looked up from germline, CDR1 is SGHTA and CDR2 is FQGNSA. Trimming left V 3 bases short and J 5 bases short, with 8 bases between. The CDR3: CASSFFRDQPQHF. The CDR3 DNA sequence: TGTGCCAGCAGCTTCTTCCGGGATCAGCCCCAGCATTTT.

J is TRBJ1-2 and V is TRBV6-2 or TRBV6-3, with D perhaps TRBD1 (5 bases). V lost 8 bases, J lost 4 bases, and 11 bases lay in between. The CDR3 is 12 residues long. Germline V CDR1 and CDR2: MNHEY, SVGEGT. This chain's CDR3 is CASPGPIYGYTF. The CDR3 region has the DNA TGTGCCAGCCCGGGGCCGATCTATGGCTACACCTTC.

This clone ranks as medium-sized (0.01 to 0.1%). The chain carries TRBV6-4 and TRBJ2-2; D uncertain. Trimming shortened V by 0 bases and J by 3 bases, and 5 bases separated the two germline ends. CDR3 length: 14 residues. Germline-derived CDR1 and CDR2 are MRHNA and SNTAGT. The chain's CDR3 is CASSDSSDTGELFF. Here the CDR3 DNA reads TGTGCCAGCAGTGACTCGAGCGACACCGGGGAGCTGTTTTTT.

This clone was recorded a few times. The chain has TRBV27 and TRBJ1-1, with TRBD1 identical over 10 bases. The CDR3 is 15 amino acids. Germline V CDR1 and CDR2: MNHEY, SMNVEV (reference sequence). The V segment lost 5 bases and the J segment 3 bases; nucleotides outside the gene matches: 6. Here the CDR3 reads CASSPRTGGDTEAFF. The CDR3 DNA reads TGTGCCAGCAGTCCCCGGACAGGGGGGGACACTGAAGCTTTCTTT.

This clone was found many times. The chain joins TRBV28 to TRBJ2-5, with TRBD1 matching over 7 bases. The CDR3 spans 17 residues. V lost 2 bases to trimming and J lost 1 base; unmatched junction nucleotides: 10. The germline gives CDR1 MDHEN, CDR2 SYDVKM. CDR3 sequence reads: CASSLRWSGGPQETQYF. CDR3 coding DNA: TGTGCCAGCAGTTTAAGATGGTCAGGGGGACCCCAAGAGACCCAGTACTTC. Full variable domain (missing parts from reference TRBV28 and TRBJ2-5): DVKVTQSSRYLVKRTGEKVFLECVQDMDHENMFWYRQDPGLGLRLIYFSYDVKMKEKGDIPEGYSVSREKKERFSLILESASTNQTSMYLCASSLRWSGGPQETQYFGPGTRLLVL.

This clone appeared many times. The V call is TRBV4-3, the J call TRBJ2-7, with D hard to call. CDR3 length: 15 amino acids. CDR1 and CDR2 (germline): LGHNA, YSLEER. V lost 4 bases, J lost 2 bases, and 15 bases lay in between. CDR3 DNA sequence: TGCGCCAGCAGCCTTGAGGTCAGCTTCCCCTACGAGCAGTACTTC. As protein: CASSLEVSFPYEQYF.

This clone has at least ten counts. The same CDR3 can be traced to other DNA sequences in this sample. V usage is TRBV9 and J usage is TRBJ2-2, with D unresolved. The CDR3 runs 11 residues. V was trimmed by 3 bases and J by 7 bases, leaving 4 bases between them. CDR1 and CDR2 (germline): SGDLS, YYNGEE. CDR3 bases: TGTGCCAGCAGCGGCGGCGGGGAGCTGTTTTTT. Its protein product is CASSGGGELFF.

CDR3: CASSYTASGDTDTQYF. The CDR3 coding sequence is TGCGCCAGCAGCTATACAGCCAGCGGGGATACAGATACGCAGTATTTT. This rearrangement joins TRBV5-1 to TRBJ2-3; 7 nucleotides match TRBD2. This CDR3 comprises 16 residues. Looked up from germline, CDR1 is SGHRS and CDR2 is YFSETQ. Trimming took 3 bases from V and 3 from J; bases not matched to a gene: 10. The full variable domain, rest sourced from reference TRBV5-1 and TRBJ2-3, is KAGVTQTPRYLIKTRGQQVTLSCSPISGHRSVSWYQQTPGQGLQFLFEYFSETQRNKGNFPGRFSGRQFSNSRSEMNVSTLELGDSALYLCASSYTASGDTDTQYFGPGTRLTVL.

This clone has a count of ten or more. The chain combines TRBV13 with TRBJ2-3, with D hard to call. This CDR3 has 12 amino acids. Germline V gene data show CDR1 as PRHDT and CDR2 as FYEKMQ (reference sequence). V lost 8 bases and J 1 base, leaving 7 bases between the germline ends. Here the CDR3 reads CASSFGTDTQYF. CDR3 DNA sequence: TGTGCCAGCTCCTTCGGCACAGATACGCAGTATTTT.

This clone was counted at least ten times. CDR3 sequence: CATSGVGEADTQYF. CDR3 coding DNA: TGTGCCACCAGTGGGGTAGGGGAGGCAGATACGCAGTATTTT. The V gene is TRBV24-1, the J gene TRBJ2-3; a possible D gene is TRBD2 (6 bases). This CDR3 is 14 amino acids long. Germline CDR1 reads KGHDR; CDR2 reads SFDVKD. Between the trimmed V and J ends, which lost 5 bases and 4 bases, there was a span of 12 bases.

This clone was recorded many times. V gene TRBV30 combines with J gene TRBJ1-6; D uncertain. The length of the CDR3 is 10 residues. Trimming removed 5 bases from V and 11 bases from J, with 7 bases in between. Germline values: CDR1 GTSNPN, CDR2 SVGIG (reference sequence). This chain's CDR3 is CAWDRPPLHF. CDR3 coding DNA: TGTGCCTGGGACCGGCCACCCCTCCACTTT. Full variable domain (outside the CDR3, taken from reference TRBV30 and TRBJ1-6): SQTIHQWPATLVQPVGSPLSLECTVEGTSNPNLYWYRQAAGRGLQLLFYSVGIGQISSEVPQNLSASRPQDRQFILSSKKLLLSDSGFYLCAWDRPPLHFGNGTRLTVT.

This clone was counted many times. The chain joins TRBV9 to TRBJ2-3; TRBD1 matches 11 bases. The CDR3 has 18 residues. CDR1 is SGDLS and CDR2 is YYNGEE in the germline V gene. V trimming: 2 bases; J trimming: 5 bases; junction bases outside the gene matches: 13. DNA for the CDR3: TGTGCCAGCAGCGTCGATCTCGGACAGGGGGCGCGGGGAGATACGCAGTATTTT. Protein: CASSVDLGQGARGDTQYF.

This clone was seen more than once but under ten times. This chain connects TRBV10-3 to TRBJ1-4; D unclear. The CDR3 is made up of 16 amino acids. In germline, CDR1 is ENHRY, CDR2 SYGVKD. V dropped 2 bases and J dropped 5 bases, with 15 bases sitting between them. The CDR3 DNA reads as TGTGCCATCAGTGAGCCGGGTCGAGGTCACAATGAAAAACTGTTTTTT. Amino acids: CAISEPGRGHNEKLFF.

The chain uses TRBV19 and TRBJ1-6; no definite D call. V lost 5 bases, J lost 9 bases, and 23 bases lay in between. The CDR3 extends over 17 amino acids. In germline, CDR1 is LNHDA, CDR2 SQIVND (reference sequence). CDR3 in amino acids: CASSPQIGPGEGSPLHF. CDR3 nucleotides: TGTGCCAGTAGTCCCCAGATAGGACCGGGAGAGGGTTCACCCCTCCACTTT.